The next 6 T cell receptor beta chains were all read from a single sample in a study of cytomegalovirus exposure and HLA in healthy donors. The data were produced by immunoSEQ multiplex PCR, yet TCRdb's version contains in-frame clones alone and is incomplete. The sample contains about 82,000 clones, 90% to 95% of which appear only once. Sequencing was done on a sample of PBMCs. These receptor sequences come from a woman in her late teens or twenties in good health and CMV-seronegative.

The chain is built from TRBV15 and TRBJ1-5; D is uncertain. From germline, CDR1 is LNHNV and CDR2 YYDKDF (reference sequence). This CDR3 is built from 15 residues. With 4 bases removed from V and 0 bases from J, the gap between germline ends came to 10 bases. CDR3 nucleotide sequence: TGTGCCACCAGCATGGGGAGAAATAGCAATCAGCCCCAGCATTTT. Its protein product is CATSMGRNSNQPQHF.

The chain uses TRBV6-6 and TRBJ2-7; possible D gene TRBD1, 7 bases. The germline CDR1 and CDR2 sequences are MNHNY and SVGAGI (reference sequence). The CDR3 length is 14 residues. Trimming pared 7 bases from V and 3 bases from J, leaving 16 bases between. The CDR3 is CASTSGGMGYEQYF. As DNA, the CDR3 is TGTGCCAGCACCTCAGGGGGGATGGGCTACGAGCAGTACTTC.

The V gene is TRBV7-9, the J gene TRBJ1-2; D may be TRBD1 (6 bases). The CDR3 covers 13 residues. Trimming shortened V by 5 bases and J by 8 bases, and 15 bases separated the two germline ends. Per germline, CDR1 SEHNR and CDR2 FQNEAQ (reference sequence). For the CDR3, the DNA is TGTGCCAGCAGCCCAACCGAGGGGGTAGGCTACACCTTC. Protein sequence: CASSPTEGVGYTF. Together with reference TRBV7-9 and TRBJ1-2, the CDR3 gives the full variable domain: DTGVSQNPRHKITKRGQNVTFRCDPISEHNRLYWYRQTLGQGPEFLTYFQNEAQLEKSRLLSDRFSAERPKGSFSTLEIQRTEQGDSAMYLCASSPTEGVGYTFGSGTRLTVV.

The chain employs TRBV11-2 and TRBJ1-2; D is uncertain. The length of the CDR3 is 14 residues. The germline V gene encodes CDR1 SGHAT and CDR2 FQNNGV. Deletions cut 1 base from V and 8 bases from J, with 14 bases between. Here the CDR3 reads CASSLVSSPRGYTF. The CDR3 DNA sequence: TGTGCCAGCAGCTTAGTGTCCAGCCCGCGGGGCTACACCTTC.

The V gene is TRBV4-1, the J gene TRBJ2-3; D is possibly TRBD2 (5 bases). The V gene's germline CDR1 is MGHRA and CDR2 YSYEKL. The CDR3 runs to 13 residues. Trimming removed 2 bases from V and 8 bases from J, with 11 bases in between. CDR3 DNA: TGCGCCAGCAGCCAAAATCCGGGGAGTACGCAGTATTTT. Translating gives CASSQNPGSTQYF.

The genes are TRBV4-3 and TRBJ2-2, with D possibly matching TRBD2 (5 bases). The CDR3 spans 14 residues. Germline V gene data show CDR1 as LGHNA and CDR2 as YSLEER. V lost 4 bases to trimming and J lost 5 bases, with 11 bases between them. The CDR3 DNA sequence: TGCGCCAGCAGCCCAGACCCGGGAACCGGGGAGCTGTTTTTT. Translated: CASSPDPGTGELFF.